This entry is about one T cell receptor beta chain. TCRdb's copy holds only in-frame clones and misses some; the assay was immunoSEQ multiplex PCR. The repertoire has 210,000 or so clones, roughly 88% of them found once; the top ten carry approximately 2.9%. CDR1 is GTSNPN, CDR2 SVGIG, per germline (reference sequence). The CDR3 extends over 18 amino acids. V was cut by 3 bases and J by 0 bases, with 23 bases left in between. The record originates from a study of cytomegalovirus exposure and HLA in healthy donors. The material sequenced was PBMCs. The origin of this receptor is a young woman in good health and CMV-seronegative. The gene calls are TRBV30 and TRBJ1-1; no reliable D call. CDR3 residues: CAWRARTSPLRVNTEAFF. The CDR3, as DNA: TGTGCCTGGAGGGCCCGGACTTCCCCTCTGCGGGTGAACACTGAAGCTTTCTTT. Full variable domain (outside the CDR3, taken from reference TRBV30 and TRBJ1-1): SQTIHQWPATLVQPVGSPLSLECTVEGTSNPNLYWYRQAAGRGLQLLFYSVGIGQISSEVPQNLSASRPQDRQFILSSKKLLLSDSGFYLCAWRARTSPLRVNTEAFFGQGTRLTVV.